The TCR beta chain described here comes from a study of identifying expanded T cells in peripheral blood (dated by TCRdb to the late 2010s). Broadly, across the study: Separate aliquots of the same genomic DNA pool were sequenced to produce technical replicates, and four replicates were compared in pairs. Findings and caveats that apply to the study as a whole: Approximately 1.1 differentially abundant clones were flagged by the binomial model between technical replicates, whereas about 16 and 19 were flagged over approximately two weeks and four weeks, respectively. Both the number of clones called differentially abundant and the false-positive rate were significantly reduced by the beta-binomial model across all healthy-donor time intervals. The authors expected biological variance in healthy repertoires might increase further over much longer intervals such as months to years. Across all healthy donors, variance in clone template counts between approximately two-week samples was found to increase significantly with total template count.

TCRbeta CDR3 regions were profiled by bias-controlled multiplex PCR amplification of genomic DNA with the immunoSEQ Assay. In the original analysis: The absolute abundance of each unique TCRbeta CDR3 region was quantified after sequences were collapsed and filtered. Two models were used to test differential abundance: a binomial model (Fisher-equivalent) and a beta-binomial model that adds time-dependent variance fitted from healthy donors. Clones with fewer than 5 combined templates were excluded, and clones with Benjamini-Hochberg FDR below 0.01 were called differentially abundant. Using the form v = (b*log(k)+a)^2, the beta-binomial variance was modeled as a function of the total template count across the two samples. The immuneACCESS repertoire file appears here via TCRdb, limited to in-frame rearrangements. These files lack a portion of the clones; in checked studies, under half of the deficit traces to unresolved V genes, and the cause of the others is not known. V, J and clone size are taken as reported in that table, and D and trimming were inferred from the DNA itself. For this sample there are fewer than 85,000 clones; 84% appear just once. 18% of the sample is taken by the ten largest.

During the collection period, no immune events, such as infections, were documented for the healthy donors. Blood repertoires from healthy donors were used as a training cohort for calibrating time-dependent variance in a beta-binomial model of differential abundance of T-cell clones. The training cohort included approximately ten healthy donors, of whom 3 were female and 7 were male. Donor ages ranged from 29 to 64 years, with an average of around 45 years. Whole blood, obtained from a commercial supplier, was collected from each healthy donor at three time points spaced approximately 15 days apart. For immunosequencing, genomic DNA was extracted from whole blood that had not been sorted. Turning to this clone: It lacks a known antigen. Base qualities are not provided; no much larger clone lies one nucleotide away.

CDR3 length: 15 amino acids, cysteine to phenylalanine. The retained sequence is limited to the CDR3, 45 bases, with the frame set at the first base. Ends trimmed: V by 3 bases, J by 4 bases; bases unmatched to a gene: 6. The germline V gene encodes CDR1 SQVTM and CDR2 ANQGSEA. Material: blood. The receptor's source is a person between 18 and 70 years old in good health. The chain links TRBV29-1 with TRBJ2-4, and 10 bases in between align with TRBD2. The sequenced DNA: TGCAGCGTTGACCTCCCGACTAGCGGGAAAAACATTCAGTACTTC. This gives the protein CSVDLPTSGKNIQYF.